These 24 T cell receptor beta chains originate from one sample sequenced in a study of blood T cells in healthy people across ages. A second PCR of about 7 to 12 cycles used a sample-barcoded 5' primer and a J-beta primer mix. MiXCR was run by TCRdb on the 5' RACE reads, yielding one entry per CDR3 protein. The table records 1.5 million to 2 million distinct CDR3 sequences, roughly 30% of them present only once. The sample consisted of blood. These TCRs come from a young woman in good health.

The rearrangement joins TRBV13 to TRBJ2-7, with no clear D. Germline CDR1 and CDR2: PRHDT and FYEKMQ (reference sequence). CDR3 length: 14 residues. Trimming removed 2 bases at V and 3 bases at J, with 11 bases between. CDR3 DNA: TGTGCCAGCAGCTTACGGCGGAATCACTACGAGCAGTACTTC. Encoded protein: CASSLRRNHYEQYF. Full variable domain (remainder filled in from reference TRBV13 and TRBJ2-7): AAGVIQSPRHLIKEKRETATLKCYPIPRHDTVYWYQQGPGQDPQFLISFYEKMQSDKGSIPDRFSAQQFSDYHSELNMSSLELGDSALYFCASSLRRNHYEQYFGPGTRLTVT.

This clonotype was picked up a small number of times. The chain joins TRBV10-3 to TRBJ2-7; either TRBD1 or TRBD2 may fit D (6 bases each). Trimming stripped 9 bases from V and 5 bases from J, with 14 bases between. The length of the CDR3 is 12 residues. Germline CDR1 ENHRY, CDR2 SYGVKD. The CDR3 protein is CAIRGRGDEQYF. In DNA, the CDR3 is TGTGCCATTAGAGGAAGGGGGGACGAGCAGTACTTC.

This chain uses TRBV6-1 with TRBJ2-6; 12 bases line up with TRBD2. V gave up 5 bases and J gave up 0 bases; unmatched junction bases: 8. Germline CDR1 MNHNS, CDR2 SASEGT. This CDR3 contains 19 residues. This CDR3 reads CASSPSGLAGNSGANVLTF. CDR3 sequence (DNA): TGTGCCAGCAGTCCCTCAGGACTAGCGGGAAACTCTGGGGCCAACGTCCTGACTTTC.

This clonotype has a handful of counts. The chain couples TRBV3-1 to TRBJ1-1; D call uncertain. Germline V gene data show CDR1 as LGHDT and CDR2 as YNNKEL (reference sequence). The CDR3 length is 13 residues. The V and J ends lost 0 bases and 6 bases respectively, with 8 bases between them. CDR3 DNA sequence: TGTGCCAGCAGCCAAGACGGGGAGGCTGAAGCTTTCTTT. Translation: CASSQDGEAEAFF. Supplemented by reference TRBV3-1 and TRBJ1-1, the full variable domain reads DTAVSQTPKYLVTQMGNDKSIKCEQNLGHDTMYWYKQDSKKFLKIMFSYNNKELIINETVPNRFSPKSPDKAHLNLHINSLELGDSAVYFCASSQDGEAEAFFGQGTRLTVV.

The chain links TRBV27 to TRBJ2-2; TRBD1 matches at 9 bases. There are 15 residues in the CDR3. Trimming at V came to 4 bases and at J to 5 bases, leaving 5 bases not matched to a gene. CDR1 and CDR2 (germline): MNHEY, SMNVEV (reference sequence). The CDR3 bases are TGTGCCAGCAGTTCCGGGACAGGGTTAACCGGGGAGCTGTTTTTT. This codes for CASSSGTGLTGELFF.

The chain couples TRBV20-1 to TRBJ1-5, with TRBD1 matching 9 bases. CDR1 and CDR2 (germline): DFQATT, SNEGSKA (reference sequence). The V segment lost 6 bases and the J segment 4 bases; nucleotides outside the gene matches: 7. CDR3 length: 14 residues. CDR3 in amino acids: CSAPGQGWNQPQHF. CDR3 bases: TGCAGTGCACCGGGACAGGGCTGGAATCAGCCCCAGCATTTT.

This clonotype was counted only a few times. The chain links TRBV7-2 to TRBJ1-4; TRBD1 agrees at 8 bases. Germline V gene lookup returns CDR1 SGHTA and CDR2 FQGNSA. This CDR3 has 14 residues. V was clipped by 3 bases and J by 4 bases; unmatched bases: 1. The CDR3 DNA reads TGTGCCAGCAGCTTTGACAGGGGTAATGAAAAACTGTTTTTT. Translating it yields CASSFDRGNEKLFF.

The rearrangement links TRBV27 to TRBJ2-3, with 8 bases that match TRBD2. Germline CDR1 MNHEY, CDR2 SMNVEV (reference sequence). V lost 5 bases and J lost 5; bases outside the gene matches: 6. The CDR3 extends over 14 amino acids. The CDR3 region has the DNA TGTGCCAGCAGTCCCCTAGCGGGCCTAGATACGCAGTATTTT. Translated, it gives CASSPLAGLDTQYF.

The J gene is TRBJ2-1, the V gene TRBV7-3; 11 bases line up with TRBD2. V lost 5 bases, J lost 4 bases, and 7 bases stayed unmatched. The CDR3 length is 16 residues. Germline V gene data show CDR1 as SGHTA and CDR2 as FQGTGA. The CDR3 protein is CASSRGGTSGYNEQFF. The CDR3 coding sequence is TGTGCCAGCAGCCGGGGGGGGACTAGCGGTTACAATGAGCAGTTCTTC. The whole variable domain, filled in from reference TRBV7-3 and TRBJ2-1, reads GAGVSQTPSNKVTEKGKYVELRCDPISGHTALYWYRQSLGQGPEFLIYFQGTGAADDSGLPNDRFFAVRPEGSVSTLKIQRTERGDSAVYLCASSRGGTSGYNEQFFGPGTRLTVL.

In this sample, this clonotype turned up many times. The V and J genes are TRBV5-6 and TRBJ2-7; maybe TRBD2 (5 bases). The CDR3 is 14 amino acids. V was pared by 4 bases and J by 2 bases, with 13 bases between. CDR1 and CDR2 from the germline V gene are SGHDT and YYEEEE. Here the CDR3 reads CASSGDGLAYEQYF. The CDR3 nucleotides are TGTGCCAGCAGCGGAGACGGACTGGCCTACGAGCAGTACTTC.

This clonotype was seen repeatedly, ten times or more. CDR3 in amino acids: CASSWDSRETQYF. The CDR3, as DNA: TGTGCCAGCAGTTGGGACAGCCGAGAGACCCAGTACTTC. This chain links TRBV12-3 or TRBV12-4 with TRBJ2-5; 7 nucleotides agree with TRBD1. The CDR3 extends over 13 amino acids. Losses at the gene ends were 4 bases for V and 4 bases for J; bases not matched to a gene: 3.

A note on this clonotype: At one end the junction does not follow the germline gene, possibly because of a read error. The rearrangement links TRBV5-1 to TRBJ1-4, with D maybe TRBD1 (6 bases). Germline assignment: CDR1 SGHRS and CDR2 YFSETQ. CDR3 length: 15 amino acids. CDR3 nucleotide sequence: TGCGCCAGCGGGGAGAATACAGGGTCGGGTGAAAAACCGTTTTTT. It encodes CASGENTGSGEKPFF. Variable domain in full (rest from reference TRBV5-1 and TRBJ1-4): KAGVTQTPRYLIKTRGQQVTLSCSPISGHRSVSWYQQTPGQGLQFLFEYFSETQRNKGNFPGRFSGRQFSNSRSEMNVSTLELGDSALYLCASGENTGSGEKPFFGSGTQLSVL.

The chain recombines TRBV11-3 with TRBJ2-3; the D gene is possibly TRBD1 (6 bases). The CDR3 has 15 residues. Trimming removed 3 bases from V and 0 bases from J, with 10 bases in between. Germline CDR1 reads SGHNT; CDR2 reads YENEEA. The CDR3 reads CASSLGARSTDTQYF. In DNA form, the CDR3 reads TGTGCCAGCAGCTTGGGGGCGCGGAGCACAGATACGCAGTATTTT.

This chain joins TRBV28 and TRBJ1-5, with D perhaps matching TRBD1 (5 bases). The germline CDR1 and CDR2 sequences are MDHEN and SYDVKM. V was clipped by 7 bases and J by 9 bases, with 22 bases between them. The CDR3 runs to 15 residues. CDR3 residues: CASIPGDGGLGPQHF. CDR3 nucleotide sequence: TGTGCCAGCATACCGGGGGACGGCGGGTTAGGGCCCCAGCATTTT. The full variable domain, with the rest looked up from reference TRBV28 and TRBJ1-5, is DVKVTQSSRYLVKRTGEKVFLECVQDMDHENMFWYRQDPGLGLRLIYFSYDVKMKEKGDIPEGYSVSREKKERFSLILESASTNQTSMYLCASIPGDGGLGPQHFGDGTRLSIL.

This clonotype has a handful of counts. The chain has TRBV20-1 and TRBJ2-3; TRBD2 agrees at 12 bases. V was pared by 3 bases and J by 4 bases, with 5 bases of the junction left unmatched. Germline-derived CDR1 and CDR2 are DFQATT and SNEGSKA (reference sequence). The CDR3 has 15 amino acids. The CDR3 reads CSASTSGGSADTQYF. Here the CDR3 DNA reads TGCAGTGCTAGTACTAGCGGGGGGAGCGCAGATACGCAGTATTTT.

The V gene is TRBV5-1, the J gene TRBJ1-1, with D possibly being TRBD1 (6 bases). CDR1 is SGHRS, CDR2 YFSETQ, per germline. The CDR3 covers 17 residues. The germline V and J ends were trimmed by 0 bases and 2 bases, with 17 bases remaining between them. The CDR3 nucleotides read TGCGCCAGCAGCTTGGTCAGGCCCGGAGGGGGAAACACTGAAGCTTTCTTT. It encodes CASSLVRPGGGNTEAFF.

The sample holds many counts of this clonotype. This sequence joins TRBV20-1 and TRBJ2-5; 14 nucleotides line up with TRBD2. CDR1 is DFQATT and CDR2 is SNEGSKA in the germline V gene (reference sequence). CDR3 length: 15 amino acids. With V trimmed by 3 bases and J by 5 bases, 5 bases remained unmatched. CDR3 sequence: CSASRLAGGRETQYF. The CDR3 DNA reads TGCAGTGCTAGCCGACTAGCGGGAGGGCGGGAGACCCAGTACTTC.

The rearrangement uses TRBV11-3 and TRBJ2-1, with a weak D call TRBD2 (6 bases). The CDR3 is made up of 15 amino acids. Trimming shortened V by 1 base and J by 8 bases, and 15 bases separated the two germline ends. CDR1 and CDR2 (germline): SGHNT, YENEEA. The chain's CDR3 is CASSLVGGGQYEQFF. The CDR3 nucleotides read TGTGCCAGCAGCTTAGTCGGGGGAGGCCAGTATGAGCAGTTCTTC. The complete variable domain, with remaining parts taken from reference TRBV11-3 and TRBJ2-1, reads EAGVVQSPRYKIIEKKQPVAFWCNPISGHNTLYWYLQNLGQGPELLIRYENEEAVDDSQLPKDRFSAERLKGVDSTLKIQPAELGDSAVYLCASSLVGGGQYEQFFGPGTRLTVL.

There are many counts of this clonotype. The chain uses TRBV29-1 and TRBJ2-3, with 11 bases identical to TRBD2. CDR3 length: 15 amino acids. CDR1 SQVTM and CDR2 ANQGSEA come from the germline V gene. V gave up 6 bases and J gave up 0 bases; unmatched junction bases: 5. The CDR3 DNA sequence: TGCAGCGTCCAGACTAGCGGGGCTAGCACAGATACGCAGTATTTT. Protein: CSVQTSGASTDTQYF.

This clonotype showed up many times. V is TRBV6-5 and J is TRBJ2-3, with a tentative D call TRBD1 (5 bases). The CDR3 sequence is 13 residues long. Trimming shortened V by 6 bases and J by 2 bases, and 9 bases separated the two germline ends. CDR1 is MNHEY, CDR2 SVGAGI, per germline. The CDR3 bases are TGTGCCAGCAGGGCCAGGGTCACAGATACGCAGTATTTT. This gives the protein CASRARVTDTQYF.

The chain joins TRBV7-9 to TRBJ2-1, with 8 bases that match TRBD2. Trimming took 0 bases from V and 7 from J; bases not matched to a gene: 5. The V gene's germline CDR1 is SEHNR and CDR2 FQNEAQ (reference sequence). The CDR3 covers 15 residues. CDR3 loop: CASSLAQRELNEQFF. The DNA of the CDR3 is TGTGCCAGCAGCTTAGCCCAGCGGGAGCTGAATGAGCAGTTCTTC.

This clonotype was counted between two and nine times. This CDR3 reads CASSSVNYGYTF. As DNA, the CDR3 is TGTGCCAGCAGCTCTGTGAACTATGGCTACACCTTC. V and J are TRBV3-1 and TRBJ1-2; D ambiguous. Germline CDR1 reads LGHDT; CDR2 reads YNNKEL (reference sequence). This CDR3 region has 12 residues. Trimming took 5 bases from V and 2 from J, leaving 6 bases between them. Together with reference TRBV3-1 and TRBJ1-2, the CDR3 gives the full variable domain: DTAVSQTPKYLVTQMGNDKSIKCEQNLGHDTMYWYKQDSKKFLKIMFSYNNKELIINETVPNRFSPKSPDKAHLNLHINSLELGDSAVYFCASSSVNYGYTFGSGTRLTVV.

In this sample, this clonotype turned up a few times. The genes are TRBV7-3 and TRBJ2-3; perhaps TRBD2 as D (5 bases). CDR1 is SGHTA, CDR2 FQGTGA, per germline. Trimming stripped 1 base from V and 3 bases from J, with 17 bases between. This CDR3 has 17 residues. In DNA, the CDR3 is TGTGCCAGCAGCTTAAGGGGATTCGGGGTCACGACAGATACGCAGTATTTT. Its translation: CASSLRGFGVTTDTQYF. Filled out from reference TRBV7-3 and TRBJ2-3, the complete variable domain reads GAGVSQTPSNKVTEKGKYVELRCDPISGHTALYWYRQSLGQGPEFLIYFQGTGAADDSGLPNDRFFAVRPEGSVSTLKIQRTERGDSAVYLCASSLRGFGVTTDTQYFGPGTRLTVL.

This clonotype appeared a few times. The CDR3 nucleotides read TGTGCCAGCAGGACACAACAGAGCCAAGAGACCCAGTACTTC. It yields the protein CASRTQQSQETQYF. The chain employs TRBV5-4 and TRBJ2-5; no firm D call. The CDR3 extends over 14 amino acids. V was cut by 5 bases and J by 1 base, with 12 bases left in between. The germline CDR1 and CDR2 sequences are SGHNT and YYREEE (reference sequence).